Shown below are 27 T cell receptor beta chains from a single sample sequenced in a study of blood T cell repertoires in COVID-19. Sequenced by immunoSEQ multiplex PCR; TCRdb stores in-frame clones only, minus some. Of around 290,000 clones detected, about 89% appear once; the ten largest clones hold over 2%. The sequenced material came from peripheral blood. All receptors derive from a woman in her 30s with COVID-19, enrolled during active disease.

This sequence joins TRBV11-2 and TRBJ1-4; D perhaps matches TRBD1 (5 bases). V gave up 7 bases and J gave up 6 bases, with 15 bases separating them. Germline V CDR1 and CDR2: SGHAT, FQNNGV. This CDR3 spans 14 amino acids. The DNA of the CDR3 is TGTGCCAGCACTAGAGGTTGGGGGGATGAAAAACTGTTTTTT. This codes for CASTRGWGDEKLFF.

This clone showed up just a few times. V gene TRBV5-1 combines with J gene TRBJ1-6; perhaps TRBD1 as D (6 bases). Germline loops: CDR1 SGHRS, CDR2 YFSETQ. The CDR3 spans 15 residues. Between the trimmed V and J ends, which lost 1 base and 7 bases, there was a span of 12 bases. This chain's CDR3 is CASSLHRTENSPLHF. The CDR3 DNA follows: TGCGCCAGCAGCTTGCATAGGACAGAGAATTCACCCCTCCACTTT.

The chain employs TRBV9 and TRBJ2-7; 7 nucleotides match TRBD2. The CDR3 totals 15 residues. Germline assignment: CDR1 SGDLS and CDR2 YYNGEE. V shed 0 bases, J shed 1 base, and the junction held 4 bases outside the gene matches. DNA for the CDR3: TGTGCCAGCAGCGTAGCTAGCGGAGTTTCCTACGAGCAGTACTTC. Protein product: CASSVASGVSYEQYF.

The chain joins TRBV14 to TRBJ1-1, with a weak D call TRBD1 (5 bases). Trimming took off 1 base at V and 6 bases at J, with 9 bases between the two ends. The germline CDR1 and CDR2 sequences are SGHDN and FVKESK. There are 13 residues in the CDR3. The CDR3 loop is CASSQGQGSEAFF. CDR3 in DNA: TGTGCCAGCAGCCAAGGGCAGGGTTCTGAAGCTTTCTTT. The variable domain in full, completed from reference TRBV14 and TRBJ1-1, reads EAGVTQFPSHSVIEKGQTVTLRCDPISGHDNLYWYRRVMGKEIKFLLHFVKESKQDESGMPNNRFLAERTGGTYSTLKVQPAELEDSGVYFCASSQGQGSEAFFGQGTRLTVV.

The chain joins TRBV11-2 to TRBJ2-3, with TRBD2 identical over 8 bases. The CDR3 extends over 15 amino acids. Germline V gene sequence: CDR1 SGHAT, CDR2 FQNNGV. The ends lost 3 bases at V and 5 bases at J; junction bases unmatched: 7. The CDR3 DNA follows: TGTGCCAGCAGCTTCCCCGGGACTAGAGAAGATACGCAGTATTTT. Protein: CASSFPGTREDTQYF.

The rearrangement joins TRBV11-2 to TRBJ1-1, with D possibly TRBD1 on 5 matching bases. The V gene's germline CDR1 is SGHAT and CDR2 FQNNGV. CDR3 length equals 11 residues. V was trimmed by 3 bases and J by 12 bases, leaving 11 bases between them. CDR3 amino acids: CASSFREGTFF. The CDR3 DNA reads as TGTGCCAGCAGCTTCAGGGAAGGAACTTTCTTT. Looking up the rest from reference TRBV11-2 and TRBJ1-1 gives the full variable domain: EAGVAQSPRYKIIEKRQSVAFWCNPISGHATLYWYQQILGQGPKLLIQFQNNGVVDDSQLPKDRFSAERLKGVDSTLKIQPAKLEDSAVYLCASSFREGTFFGQGTRLTVV.

The J gene is TRBJ2-7, the V gene TRBV6-5; TRBD1 might be the D (5 bases). The CDR3 has 11 amino acids. The V gene lost 8 bases and the J gene lost 6 bases, with 11 bases spanning the gap. Germline-derived CDR1 and CDR2 are MNHEY and SVGAGI. CDR3 sequence (DNA): TGTGCCAGCGTCCTTCAGGGCGAGCAGTACTTC. Translated: CASVLQGEQYF.

This clone has a handful of counts. The chain has TRBV2 and TRBJ1-4, with TRBD1 matching over 10 bases. This CDR3 region has 17 residues. J gave up 0 bases and V 6 bases, and 7 bases lay outside the gene matches. Germline CDR1 and CDR2: SNHLY and FYNNEI. The chain's CDR3 is CASSPGQGTATNEKLFF. As DNA, the CDR3 is TGTGCCAGCAGCCCGGGACAGGGGACAGCAACTAATGAAAAACTGTTTTTT.

The gene calls are TRBV2 and TRBJ2-7; 14 nucleotides line up with TRBD2. The germline CDR1 and CDR2 sequences are SNHLY and FYNNEI. With 7 bases clipped from V and 7 bases from J, the junction kept 9 bases outside the gene matches. The CDR3 length is 15 residues. In nucleotides, the CDR3 is TGTGCCAGCAAAGGGACTAGCGGGAGAATTCGGGAGCAGTACTTC. This translates into CASKGTSGRIREQYF.

The chain carries TRBV5-1 and TRBJ1-1, with 7 bases matching TRBD1. The junction had 14 bases not matched to a gene; V was cut back by 6 bases and J by 0 bases. There are 17 residues in the CDR3. The germline CDR1 and CDR2 sequences are SGHRS and YFSETQ. CDR3 DNA: TGCGCCAGCATCCAAAACCCGGGACAGCGGATGAACACTGAAGCTTTCTTT. It codes for CASIQNPGQRMNTEAFF.

For this clone: The same CDR3 is also encoded by other DNA sequences in this sample. The V and J genes are TRBV12-3 or TRBV12-4 and TRBJ2-5; the D is unclear. With 1 base removed from V and 1 base from J, the gap between germline ends came to 4 bases. The CDR3 loop spans 13 amino acids. For the CDR3, the DNA is TGTGCCAGCAGTTTAGGCAGCCAAGAGACCCAGTACTTC. This sequence encodes CASSLGSQETQYF.

The rearrangement links TRBV19 to TRBJ1-2, with TRBD1 identical over 9 bases. The trim removed 5 bases at V and 4 bases at J, leaving 11 bases unmatched. The germline CDR1 and CDR2 sequences are LNHDA and SQIVND (reference sequence). The CDR3 loop spans 16 amino acids. The CDR3 region is CASSSIAPDRGYGYTF. DNA for the CDR3: TGTGCCAGTAGTTCCATAGCCCCGGACAGGGGCTATGGCTACACCTTC.

The V call is TRBV5-1, the J call TRBJ2-2; TRBD2 matches at 8 bases. CDR1 SGHRS and CDR2 YFSETQ come from the germline V gene. The ends lost 7 bases at V and 5 bases at J; junction bases unmatched: 4. The CDR3 covers 13 residues. The CDR3 nucleotides read TGCGCCAGCGGCGGGGGGTCTACCGGGGAGCTGTTTTTT. Translated, it gives CASGGGSTGELFF.

V usage is TRBV19 and J usage is TRBJ1-1; TRBD1 is a possible D gene (5 bases). V lost 2 bases and J lost 1, with 8 bases in between. CDR1 LNHDA and CDR2 SQIVND come from the germline V gene (reference sequence). CDR3 length: 14 residues. The DNA for the CDR3 is TGTGCCAGTAGTATACAGGGTAAGAACACTGAAGCTTTCTTT. It specifies CASSIQGKNTEAFF.

The V gene is TRBV10-1, the J gene TRBJ2-7; weak D call: TRBD2 (7 bases). CDR1 WNHNN and CDR2 SYGVQD come from the germline V gene (reference sequence). The CDR3 extends over 13 amino acids. V lost 11 bases to trimming and J lost 0 bases, with 14 bases between them. The CDR3 loop reads CARGACGSYEQYF. The CDR3 DNA is TGCGCCCGGGGGGCGTGCGGCTCCTACGAGCAGTACTTC.

This chain joins TRBV6-6 and TRBJ2-3; the match to TRBD2 covers 8 bases. Germline assignment: CDR1 MNHNY and CDR2 SVGAGI (reference sequence). The CDR3 totals 16 residues. The V gene end was trimmed by 2 bases and the J gene end by 8 bases; junction bases not matched to a gene: 12. The CDR3 DNA is TGTGCCAGCAGTTACCTCTCAGCGGGAGCGGACGGTACGCAGTATTTT. Translation: CASSYLSAGADGTQYF.

The chain recombines TRBV18 with TRBJ2-7, with D possibly being TRBD2 (6 bases). V lost 5 bases and J lost 4, with 15 bases in between. Germline V gene lookup returns CDR1 KGHSH and CDR2 LQKENI. The length of the CDR3 is 14 residues. This CDR3 reads CASSSLGGNYEQYF. The CDR3 DNA is TGTGCCAGCTCATCCCTAGGCGGGAATTACGAGCAGTACTTC.

This chain uses TRBV3-1 (or the pseudogene TRBV3-2) with TRBJ2-1, with D possibly matching TRBD2 (6 bases). The CDR3 is made up of 15 amino acids. V shed 1 base and J shed 1 base, with 8 bases lying between them. CDR1 is LGHDT, CDR2 YNNKEL, per germline (reference sequence). The CDR3 loop reads CASSQAGASYNEQFF. The CDR3 DNA follows: TGTGCCAGCAGCCAAGCGGGAGCGTCCTACAATGAGCAGTTCTTC.

V is TRBV12-5 and J is TRBJ2-1; D is uncertain. The ends were cut back, 5 bases at V and 8 bases at J, with 7 bases in the middle. Germline V gene data show CDR1 as LGHNT and CDR2 as FRNRAP. The CDR3 loop spans 11 amino acids. CDR3 nucleotide sequence: TGTGCTAGTGGTATTGAGGATGAGCAGTTCTTC. Translated: CASGIEDEQFF.

V and J are TRBV29-1 and TRBJ1-4; 7 nucleotides agree with TRBD1. Unmatched junction bases numbered 8, after V lost 6 bases and J lost 10 bases. In germline, CDR1 is SQVTM, CDR2 ANQGSEA. CDR3 length: 12 amino acids. CDR3 nucleotide sequence: TGCAGCGTAGGTGACAGGGTGGGAAAACTGTTTTTT. The encoded protein is CSVGDRVGKLFF.

The rearrangement joins TRBV9 to TRBJ1-5; D unclear. Germline-derived CDR1 and CDR2 are SGDLS and YYNGEE. V shed 0 bases and J shed 4 bases, with 5 bases lying between them. The CDR3 is made up of 13 amino acids. The CDR3 DNA reads TGTGCCAGCAGCGTAGTCGAGAATCAGCCCCAGCATTTT. Its protein product is CASSVVENQPQHF.

The rearrangement joins TRBV19 to TRBJ2-4; 10 bases map to TRBD1. The germline CDR1 and CDR2 sequences are LNHDA and SQIVND (reference sequence). With V trimmed by 5 bases and J by 15 bases, 10 bases remained unmatched. The CDR3 loop spans 13 amino acids. CDR3 protein: CASSARDRGLLYF. CDR3 nucleotide sequence: TGTGCCAGTAGTGCCCGGGACAGGGGATTATTGTACTTC.

As concerns this clone: Other nucleotide sequences in the sample specify the same CDR3. The V and J genes are TRBV5-1 and TRBJ1-4, with 9 bases fitting TRBD1. This CDR3 is 14 amino acids long. J gave up 5 bases and V 3 bases, and 2 bases lay outside the gene matches. Germline lookup yields CDR1 SGHRS and CDR2 YFSETQ. The CDR3 reads CASSSGTGNEKLFF. The CDR3 nucleotides read TGCGCCAGCAGCTCTGGGACAGGGAATGAAAAACTGTTTTTT.

The V gene is TRBV7-9, the J gene TRBJ2-2; the D gene is possibly TRBD1 (6 bases). Germline V lookup: CDR1 SEHNR, CDR2 FQNEAQ (reference sequence). V lost 2 bases to trimming and J lost 0 bases, with 7 bases between them. The CDR3 is made up of 15 amino acids. The DNA of the CDR3 is TGTGCCAGCAGCTTAAACAGGGCGAACACCGGGGAGCTGTTTTTT. Its protein product is CASSLNRANTGELFF.

This sequence joins TRBV18 and TRBJ2-3; D unclear. Trimming took 1 base from V and 2 from J, leaving 10 bases between them. Germline V gives CDR1 KGHSH, CDR2 LQKENI. The CDR3 sequence is 15 residues long. The CDR3: CASSPQAVATDTQYF. DNA for the CDR3: TGTGCCAGCTCACCACAGGCAGTAGCCACAGATACGCAGTATTTT.

The V gene is TRBV3-1 (or the pseudogene TRBV3-2), the J gene TRBJ2-2; D call uncertain. The germline gives CDR1 LGHDT, CDR2 YNNKEL (reference sequence). CDR3 length: 14 amino acids. Trimming took 1 base from V and 4 from J, leaving 7 bases between them. The CDR3 DNA is TGTGCCAGCAGCCAAGCCTCAGGCACCGGGGAGCTGTTTTTT. It specifies CASSQASGTGELFF.

The chain couples TRBV6-5 to TRBJ2-7; a possible D gene is TRBD2 (6 bases). In germline, CDR1 is MNHEY, CDR2 SVGAGI. The ends were cut back, 2 bases at V and 7 bases at J, with 18 bases in the middle. The CDR3 covers 15 residues. CDR3 in amino acids: CASSYGRNPGGEQYF. In nucleotides, the CDR3 is TGTGCCAGCAGTTACGGTAGGAACCCCGGAGGGGAGCAGTACTTC.